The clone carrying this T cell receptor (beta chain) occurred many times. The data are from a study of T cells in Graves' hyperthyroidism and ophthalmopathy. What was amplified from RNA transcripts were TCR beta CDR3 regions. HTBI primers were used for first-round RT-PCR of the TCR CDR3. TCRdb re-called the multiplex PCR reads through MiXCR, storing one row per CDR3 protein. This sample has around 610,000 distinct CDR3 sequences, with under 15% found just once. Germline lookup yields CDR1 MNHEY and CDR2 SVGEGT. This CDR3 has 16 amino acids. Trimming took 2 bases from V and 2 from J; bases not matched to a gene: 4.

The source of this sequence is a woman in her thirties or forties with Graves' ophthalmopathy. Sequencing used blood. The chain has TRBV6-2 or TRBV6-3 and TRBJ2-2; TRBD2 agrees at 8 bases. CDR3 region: CASSYQREINTGELFF. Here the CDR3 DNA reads TGTGCCAGCAGTTACCAGCGGGAGATCAACACCGGGGAGCTGTTTTTT.